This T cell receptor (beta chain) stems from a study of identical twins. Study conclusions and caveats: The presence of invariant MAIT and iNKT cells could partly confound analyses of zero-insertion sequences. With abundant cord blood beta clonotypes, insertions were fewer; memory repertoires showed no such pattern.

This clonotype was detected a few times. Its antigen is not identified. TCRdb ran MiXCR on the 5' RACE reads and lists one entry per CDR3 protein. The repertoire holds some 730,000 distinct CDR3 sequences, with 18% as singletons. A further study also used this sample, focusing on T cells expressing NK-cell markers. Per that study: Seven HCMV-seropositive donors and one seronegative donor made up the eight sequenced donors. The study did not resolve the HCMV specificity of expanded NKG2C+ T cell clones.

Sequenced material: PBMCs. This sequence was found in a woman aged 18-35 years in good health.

CDR3 in DNA: TGTGCCAGCAGCCAAGCCCTAAGAGAGACCCAGTACTTC. Amino acid sequence: CASSQALRETQYF. The chain couples TRBV4-2 to TRBJ2-5; no firm D call. The V and J ends lost 1 base and 4 bases respectively, with 7 bases between them. From germline, CDR1 is LGHNA and CDR2 YNFKEQ. The length of the CDR3 is 13 residues.